Below are 32 T cell receptor beta chains sequenced from a single sample in a study of blood T cell repertoires in COVID-19 (dated by TCRdb to 2019 to 2021). Receptor amplification or capture employed the immunoSEQ multiplex PCR assay. This immuneACCESS table, as held by TCRdb, lists in-frame sequences with V and J called but not all clones. Of the missing ones, under half trace to an unresolved V gene in checked studies; the others have no known cause. A total of approximately 110,000 clones appear in this sample, just over 70% of them only once. Of the sample, more than 0.8% is held by the ten largest clones. The material sequenced was peripheral blood. These receptors were collected from a human donor with acute or convalescent COVID-19. The donor label of this sample is uncertain.

This clone turned up a few times. The gene calls are TRBV6-1 and TRBJ1-3, with D unresolved. The CDR3 length is 15 residues. V was pared by 2 bases and J by 0 bases, with 8 bases between. Germline V gene lookup returns CDR1 MNHNS and CDR2 SASEGT. In DNA, the CDR3 is TGTGCCAGCAGTGAAAGCGGCAGCTCTGGAAACACCATATATTTT. Amino acid sequence: CASSESGSSGNTIYF.

J is TRBJ2-5 and V is TRBV7-2; 10 nucleotides align to TRBD2. This CDR3 is built from 19 residues. V was pared by 4 bases and J by 1 base, with 15 bases of the junction left unmatched. Germline V CDR1 and CDR2: SGHTA, FQGNSA. CDR3 sequence: CASSSLRVPSGGTQETQYF. The CDR3 coding sequence is TGTGCCAGCAGCTCCCTTAGGGTCCCTAGCGGGGGAACCCAAGAGACCCAGTACTTC.

The chain employs TRBV2 and TRBJ1-2; 8 bases are a match to TRBD1. With 7 bases clipped from V and 1 base from J, the junction kept 8 bases outside the gene matches. Per the germline V gene, CDR1 is SNHLY and CDR2 is FYNNEI. The CDR3 is 15 amino acids. The CDR3 spells CASIRGQGLNYGYTF. The CDR3 DNA reads as TGTGCCAGCATTCGAGGACAGGGACTTAACTATGGCTACACCTTC. Full variable domain (rest looked up from reference TRBV2 and TRBJ1-2): EPEVTQTPSHQVTQMGQEVILRCVPISNHLYFYWYRQILGQKVEFLVSFYNNEISEKSEIFDDQFSVERPDGSNFTLKIRSTKLEDSAMYFCASIRGQGLNYGYTFGSGTRLTVV.

This sequence joins TRBV19 and TRBJ1-3, with D perhaps matching TRBD1 (6 bases). V was trimmed by 7 bases and J by 2 bases, leaving 15 bases between them. The CDR3 contains 15 residues. Germline V gene lookup returns CDR1 LNHDA and CDR2 SQIVND (reference sequence). The CDR3 sequence: CASNRDTVPGNTIYF. The CDR3 nucleotides are TGTGCCAGTAACCGGGACACCGTACCTGGAAACACCATATATTTT.

J is TRBJ1-1 and V is TRBV4-2; maybe TRBD1 (5 bases). Deletions cut 1 base from V and 0 bases from J, with 15 bases between. This CDR3 has 17 amino acids. The germline CDR1 and CDR2 sequences are LGHNA and YNFKEQ. Here the CDR3 reads CASSQGYLRGMNTEAFF. The CDR3 region has the DNA TGTGCCAGCAGCCAAGGCTATCTCCGGGGGATGAACACTGAAGCTTTCTTT.

The chain has TRBV19 and TRBJ1-1; 9 bases are shared with TRBD1. Trimming at V came to 6 bases and at J to 12 bases, leaving 11 bases not matched to a gene. This CDR3 has 13 amino acids. Germline CDR1 and CDR2: LNHDA and SQIVND (reference sequence). The CDR3 region is CASRKPGTGSTFF. Here the CDR3 DNA reads TGTGCCAGTAGAAAACCCGGGACAGGGTCAACTTTCTTT.

V and J are TRBV11-2 and TRBJ2-2, with D unclear. The germline V gene has CDR1 SGHAT and CDR2 FQNNGV. V lost 5 bases to trimming and J lost 7 bases, with 26 bases between them. The CDR3 runs to 18 residues. The CDR3 DNA reads as TGTGCCAGCAGCCGACTGGCAGCTGTATCCGCCAGTAGCGGGGAGCTGTTTTTT. Its translation: CASSRLAAVSASSGELFF. The entire variable domain, with the rest obtained from reference TRBV11-2 and TRBJ2-2, is as follows: EAGVAQSPRYKIIEKRQSVAFWCNPISGHATLYWYQQILGQGPKLLIQFQNNGVVDDSQLPKDRFSAERLKGVDSTLKIQPAKLEDSAVYLCASSRLAAVSASSGELFFGEGSRLTVL.

The CDR3 sequence: CASSEGGPGVRYF. Written as DNA, the CDR3 is TGTGCCAGCTCCGAAGGGGGCCCAGGGGTTCGGTATTTT. The rearrangement uses TRBV12-3 or TRBV12-4 and TRBJ2-3; 7 nucleotides agree with TRBD1. The V gene end was trimmed by 8 bases and the J gene end by 14 bases; junction bases not matched to a gene: 16. The CDR3 is 13 amino acids.

Here the CDR3 reads CASSVMGQGGTGELFF. The DNA for the CDR3 is TGTGCCAGCAGCGTAATGGGACAGGGCGGTACCGGGGAGCTGTTTTTT. The chain couples TRBV9 to TRBJ2-2; 9 bases map to TRBD1. This CDR3 region has 16 residues. CDR1 and CDR2 from the germline V gene are SGDLS and YYNGEE. V lost 1 base, J lost 5 bases, and 6 bases stayed unmatched.

This clone was recorded a few times. Other DNA sequences from this sample encode an identical CDR3 as well. The V call is TRBV29-1, the J call TRBJ2-3; perhaps TRBD2 as D (6 bases). The length of the CDR3 is 13 residues. Germline CDR1 reads SQVTM; CDR2 reads ANQGSEA. The ends were cut back, 5 bases at V and 0 bases at J, with 9 bases in the middle. CDR3 protein: CSVRRGSTDTQYF. DNA of the CDR3: TGCAGCGTTCGGCGGGGAAGCACAGATACGCAGTATTTT.

The chain couples TRBV6-2 or TRBV6-3 to TRBJ2-3; 7 nucleotides agree with TRBD2. Germline assignment: CDR1 MNHEY and CDR2 SVGEGT. The CDR3 is made up of 15 amino acids. V lost 6 bases to trimming and J lost 6 bases; unmatched junction nucleotides: 12. The CDR3 sequence: CASSPGLTRADTQYF. The DNA of the CDR3 is TGTGCCAGCAGCCCGGGACTAACCAGGGCGGATACGCAGTATTTT.

This clone was counted a few times. The rearrangement joins TRBV3-1 (or the pseudogene TRBV3-2) to TRBJ1-1; D is perhaps TRBD1 (5 bases). This CDR3 contains 20 residues. Looked up from germline, CDR1 is LGHDT and CDR2 is YNNKEL (reference sequence). Deletions cut 2 bases from V and 0 bases from J, with 25 bases between. CDR3 DNA sequence: TGTGCCAGCAGCCAACGATTCGGAGGGGCCAACCCCAGATTGAACACTGAAGCTTTCTTT. It codes for CASSQRFGGANPRLNTEAFF.

DNA of the CDR3: TGTGCCAGCAGTCCGGGGAGCAGTGGGTCGAAGAACACTGAAGCTTTCTTT. Amino acids: CASSPGSSGSKNTEAFF. This chain uses TRBV11-2 with TRBJ1-1; the D is unclear. V was trimmed by 6 bases and J by 1 base, leaving 21 bases between them. CDR3 length: 17 amino acids. Germline V gene sequence: CDR1 SGHAT, CDR2 FQNNGV.

The chain joins TRBV18 to TRBJ1-2; the match to TRBD1 covers 7 bases. Per germline, CDR1 KGHSH and CDR2 LQKENI. The CDR3 extends over 16 amino acids. Trimming at V came to 2 bases and at J to 0 bases, leaving 6 bases not matched to a gene. The CDR3 bases are TGTGCCAGCTCACCAGCGACAGGGCGTTCTAACTATGGCTACACCTTC. It codes for CASSPATGRSNYGYTF.

By share, this clone ranks as medium-sized (0.01 to 0.1%). The gene calls are TRBV6-6 and TRBJ2-2; TRBD2 might be the D (7 bases). V was cut by 8 bases and J by 0 bases, with 10 bases left in between. The germline gives CDR1 MNHNY, CDR2 SVGAGI (reference sequence). CDR3 length: 14 amino acids. CDR3 DNA: TGTGCCAGCCGGGGGGCCACGAACACCGGGGAGCTGTTTTTT. Protein sequence: CASRGATNTGELFF.

Many counts were recorded for this clone. J is TRBJ2-2 and V is TRBV6-2 or TRBV6-3, with TRBD1 matching over 9 bases. From germline, CDR1 is MNHEY and CDR2 SVGEGT. Trimming cost V 0 bases and J 5 bases; bases outside gene matches: 7. The CDR3 runs to 17 residues. The CDR3 here is CASSYSGQGFRTGELFF. The CDR3 DNA is TGTGCCAGCAGTTACTCGGGACAGGGATTCAGGACCGGGGAGCTGTTTTTT.

The chain recombines TRBV3-1 (or the pseudogene TRBV3-2) with TRBJ2-4; 11 bases are shared with TRBD2. Germline CDR1 and CDR2: LGHDT and YNNKEL (reference sequence). CDR3 length: 16 residues. After removal of 2 bases from V and 1 base from J, the junction contained 1 base not matched to a gene. CDR3 protein: CASSQRTSGAKNIQYF. The CDR3 nucleotides read TGTGCCAGCAGCCAAAGGACTAGCGGGGCCAAAAACATTCAGTACTTC.

This clone was seen only a few times. The chain combines TRBV5-1 with TRBJ1-4; no clear D gene. Germline V CDR1 and CDR2: SGHRS, YFSETQ. The V end lost 4 bases, the J end lost 0 bases, and 10 bases lay between the germline ends. The CDR3 is 15 residues long. CDR3 coding DNA: TGCGCCAGCAGCATAGGCAGGTCAACTAATGAAAAACTGTTTTTT. Its translation is CASSIGRSTNEKLFF.

The gene calls are TRBV27 and TRBJ1-5; 8 bases agree with TRBD1. Germline assignment: CDR1 MNHEY and CDR2 SMNVEV (reference sequence). The CDR3 loop spans 16 amino acids. Trimming cost V 8 bases and J 4 bases; bases outside gene matches: 13. The CDR3 reads CASRPGAGGSNQPQHF. In DNA, the CDR3 is TGTGCCAGCCGCCCCGGTGCAGGGGGCTCGAATCAGCCCCAGCATTTT.

A remark on this clone: An end of the junction does not agree with germline; a read error may underlie this. The DNA for the CDR3 is TGCGCCAGCAGCCGCGTCGAAGCAGGAGCGGTCGGCTTC. Translated, it gives CASSRVEAGAVGF. J is TRBJ2-4 and V is TRBV4-1; possible D gene TRBD2, 5 bases. The length of the CDR3 is 13 residues. Germline V gene lookup returns CDR1 MGHRA and CDR2 YSYEKL.

The rearrangement uses TRBV6-5 and TRBJ2-7; 8 nucleotides match TRBD2. This CDR3 comprises 16 residues. Trimming at V came to 3 bases and at J to 0 bases, leaving 7 bases not matched to a gene. Per germline, CDR1 MNHEY and CDR2 SVGAGI. The CDR3 reads CASSYSRGGSSYEQYF. As DNA, the CDR3 is TGTGCCAGCAGTTATTCTCGCGGGGGGTCCTCCTACGAGCAGTACTTC.

This clone was counted a few times. The CDR3 protein is CASSHQEGLADLNEQFF. In DNA form, the CDR3 reads TGTGCCAGCAGCCATCAAGAGGGACTAGCGGACTTGAATGAGCAGTTCTTC. This chain connects TRBV7-9 to TRBJ2-1; 11 nucleotides line up with TRBD2. CDR3 length: 17 residues. CDR1 is SEHNR and CDR2 is FQNEAQ in the germline V gene (reference sequence). V lost 5 bases and J lost 7; bases outside the gene matches: 13. The full variable domain, completed using reference TRBV7-9 and TRBJ2-1, is DTGVSQNPRHKITKRGQNVTFRCDPISEHNRLYWYRQTLGQGPEFLTYFQNEAQLEKSRLLSDRFSAERPKGSFSTLEIQRTEQGDSAMYLCASSHQEGLADLNEQFFGPGTRLTVL.

This clone was detected ten times or more. This chain links TRBV4-1 with TRBJ2-3; weak D call: TRBD2 (5 bases). V lost 4 bases, J lost 0 bases, and 14 bases lay in between. The CDR3 is 16 residues long. Germline V gene lookup returns CDR1 MGHRA and CDR2 YSYEKL. CDR3 sequence (DNA): TGCGCCAGCAGCCCATTCAGCGGATCTAGCACAGATACGCAGTATTTT. Residues: CASSPFSGSSTDTQYF.

This rearrangement joins TRBV5-1 to TRBJ2-1, with TRBD1 matching 7 bases. J gave up 8 bases and V 0 bases, and 5 bases lay outside the gene matches. There are 14 residues in the CDR3. Germline CDR1 and CDR2: SGHRS and YFSETQ. The CDR3 bases are TGCGCCAGCAGCTTGGGACAGGGCACGGATGAGCAGTTCTTC. Its protein product is CASSLGQGTDEQFF.

To note about this clone: A read error may account for a junction end that differs from germline. The V call is TRBV7-7, the J call TRBJ2-5, with 12 bases aligning to TRBD2. Germline V gives CDR1 SSHAT, CDR2 FNYEAQ (reference sequence). CDR3 size: 16 residues. The CDR3 region is CASSRLAGVIRQAQYF. The DNA of the CDR3 is TGTGCTAGCAGTAGACTAGCGGGGGTTATACGACAGGCCCAGTACTTC.

This clone appeared a few times. This sequence joins TRBV4-1 and TRBJ2-4; 7 bases align to TRBD2. This CDR3 region has 17 residues. The germline gives CDR1 MGHRA, CDR2 YSYEKL. Unmatched junction bases numbered 12, after V lost 4 bases and J lost 3 bases. CDR3 DNA: TGCGCCAGCAGCCTCCTCGGTGCGGGGGAAGGCAAAAACATTCAGTACTTC. Its protein is CASSLLGAGEGKNIQYF.

This clone has just one count. The J gene is TRBJ2-3, the V gene TRBV24-1; 9 nucleotides agree with TRBD1. CDR1 is KGHDR and CDR2 is SFDVKD in the germline V gene. V trimming: 5 bases; J trimming: 3 bases; junction bases outside the gene matches: 11. The CDR3 covers 17 residues. CDR3 loop: CATSALGTGSSTDTQYF. In DNA form, the CDR3 reads TGTGCCACCAGTGCACTAGGGACAGGGTCCTCAACAGATACGCAGTATTTT.

The J gene is TRBJ1-1, the V gene TRBV14; the D is unclear. The V end lost 0 bases, the J end lost 4 bases, and 9 bases lay between the germline ends. From germline, CDR1 is SGHDN and CDR2 FVKESK. This CDR3 contains 14 residues. The CDR3 coding sequence is TGTGCCAGCAGCCAAGAGCTAGTGAGCACTGAAGCTTTCTTT. This codes for CASSQELVSTEAFF. Full variable domain (missing parts from reference TRBV14 and TRBJ1-1): EAGVTQFPSHSVIEKGQTVTLRCDPISGHDNLYWYRRVMGKEIKFLLHFVKESKQDESGMPNNRFLAERTGGTYSTLKVQPAELEDSGVYFCASSQELVSTEAFFGQGTRLTVV.

This chain connects TRBV6-1 to TRBJ2-7; maybe TRBD1 (6 bases). The CDR3 is 13 residues long. Germline assignment: CDR1 MNHNS and CDR2 SASEGT. V shed 7 bases and J shed 7 bases, with 17 bases lying between them. The DNA for the CDR3 is TGTGCCAGCAAAACCACAGGGATGGGGGAGCAGTACGTC. This sequence encodes CASKTTGMGEQYV.

The rearrangement uses TRBV7-9 and TRBJ2-1; 8 bases line up with TRBD1. The CDR3 consists of 13 residues. V dropped 4 bases and J dropped 4; count of bases not matched to a gene: 0. CDR1 SEHNR and CDR2 FQNEAQ come from the germline V gene (reference sequence). CDR3 in amino acids: CASSWTGYNEQFF. The CDR3, as DNA: TGTGCCAGCAGCTGGACAGGGTACAATGAGCAGTTCTTC.

This chain joins TRBV3-1 (or the pseudogene TRBV3-2) and TRBJ2-5, with a weak D call TRBD2 (5 bases). The CDR3 totals 16 residues. V was pared by 7 bases and J by 1 base, with 19 bases between. Germline lookup yields CDR1 LGHDT and CDR2 YNNKEL (reference sequence). This CDR3 is CASTRDGVPVQETQYF. The DNA of the CDR3 is TGTGCCAGCACCCGGGATGGTGTGCCGGTCCAAGAGACCCAGTACTTC.

V usage is TRBV20-1 and J usage is TRBJ2-5; D unresolved. CDR3 length: 11 amino acids. V lost 8 bases to trimming and J lost 1 base, with 8 bases between them. CDR1 DFQATT and CDR2 SNEGSKA come from the germline V gene (reference sequence). The CDR3 here is CSIQFQETQYF. CDR3 coding DNA: TGCAGTATACAGTTCCAAGAGACCCAGTACTTC.